This T cell receptor (beta chain) was identified during a study of OX40 agonist ivuxolimab in advanced cancers. The CDR3 runs to 15 residues. Looked up from germline, CDR1 is SGHTA and CDR2 is FQGNSA. Trimming removed 5 bases from V and 9 bases from J; junction bases left unmatched: 10. The table came from immunoSEQ multiplex PCR; TCRdb's copy has only in-frame clones and leaves some out. This sample has just under 75,000 clones; 92% occur once, and the top ten carry over 0.35%. The V gene is TRBV7-2, the J gene TRBJ2-1, with 10 bases matching TRBD2. The sequencing here drew on CD4+ or CD8+ T cells sorted from blood, taken in a trial of the OX40 agonist ivuxolimab. The TCR sequence derives from an adult with an advanced solid tumor such as melanoma, head and neck, liver or kidney cancer. CDR3 in amino acids: CASSPHPSGSSEQFF. DNA of the CDR3: TGTGCCAGCAGCCCCCACCCTAGCGGGAGTAGTGAGCAGTTCTTC. Full variable domain (missing parts from reference TRBV7-2 and TRBJ2-1): GAGVSQSPSNKVTEKGKDVELRCDPISGHTALYWYRQSLGQGLEFLIYFQGNSAPDKSGLPSDRFSAERTGGSVSTLTIQRTQQEDSAVYLCASSPHPSGSSEQFFGPGTRLTVL.